The 29 T cell receptor beta chains reported below all come from one sample, sequenced in a study of T-cell reconstitution after alpha-beta-depleted transplantation in children. Construction of the TCRbeta library involved unique molecular identifiers. TCRdb reprocessed the PCR reads with MiXCR, giving one entry per CDR3 protein. The sample has about 830,000 distinct CDR3 sequences; 16% are singletons. The sample in question was PBMCs, mostly from graft donor cells, obtained 360 days after TCRalphabeta/CD19-depleted stem cell transplant. These receptors were obtained from a male patient under 18 who had a stem cell transplant for acute lymphoblastic leukemia, so the T cells may come from the graft donor.

This clonotype was counted only a few times. The rearrangement joins TRBV29-1 to TRBJ2-3; 10 bases are a match to TRBD2. Germline-derived CDR1 and CDR2 are SQVTM and ANQGSEA. The CDR3 is made up of 16 amino acids. Trimming removed 6 bases from V and 5 bases from J; junction bases left unmatched: 14. The CDR3 spells CSVVEYTSGAKDTQYF. Here the CDR3 DNA reads TGCAGCGTGGTAGAATACACTAGCGGGGCTAAAGATACGCAGTATTTT.

This clonotype turned up a few times. The rearrangement uses TRBV27 and TRBJ1-1; the D gene is possibly TRBD1 (5 bases). The CDR3 consists of 16 residues. V was pared by 2 bases and J by 2 bases, with 15 bases between. CDR1 is MNHEY and CDR2 is SMNVEV in the germline V gene (reference sequence). Here the CDR3 DNA reads TGTGCCAGCAGTTTAGGCCGGGGCCCCCGTAACACTGAAGCTTTCTTT. Residues: CASSLGRGPRNTEAFF.

This clonotype was seen only a few times. The rearrangement uses TRBV3-1 and TRBJ2-1; 14 nucleotides agree with TRBD2. Trimming removed 7 bases from V and 9 bases from J; junction bases left unmatched: 14. The CDR3 covers 17 residues. From germline, CDR1 is LGHDT and CDR2 YNNKEL (reference sequence). For the CDR3, the DNA is TGTGCCAGCACCAAGGGACTAGCGGGAGTAGGAAGTGGTGAGCAGTTCTTC. Encoded protein: CASTKGLAGVGSGEQFF.

CDR3 sequence: CSAPLREGAKNIQYF. The CDR3, as DNA: TGCAGTGCACCCTTGCGGGAGGGGGCCAAAAACATTCAGTACTTC. The chain has TRBV20-1 and TRBJ2-4; 9 bases line up with TRBD2. Germline V lookup: CDR1 DFQATT, CDR2 SNEGSKA (reference sequence). V lost 6 bases to trimming and J lost 1 base; unmatched junction nucleotides: 7. CDR3 length equals 15 residues.

The sample holds a few counts of this clonotype. J is TRBJ1-2 and V is TRBV14; D unclear. Trimming pared 0 bases from V and 5 bases from J, leaving 7 bases between. The CDR3 extends over 13 amino acids. Germline V gene data show CDR1 as SGHDN and CDR2 as FVKESK. The CDR3 loop is CASSQEVGYGYTF. Written as DNA, the CDR3 is TGTGCCAGCAGCCAAGAGGTCGGTTATGGCTACACCTTC. Looking up the rest from reference TRBV14 and TRBJ1-2 gives the full variable domain: EAGVTQFPSHSVIEKGQTVTLRCDPISGHDNLYWYRRVMGKEIKFLLHFVKESKQDESGMPNNRFLAERTGGTYSTLKVQPAELEDSGVYFCASSQEVGYGYTFGSGTRLTVV.

The sample holds many counts of this clonotype. The chain carries TRBV5-1 and TRBJ2-7; no firm D call. V was clipped by 1 base and J by 2 bases, with 13 bases between them. Looked up from germline, CDR1 is SGHRS and CDR2 is YFSETQ. The CDR3 sequence is 15 residues long. The CDR3 region is CASSLSSGIPYEQYF. In DNA, the CDR3 is TGCGCCAGCAGCTTGAGCAGTGGGATCCCCTACGAGCAGTACTTC.

The rearrangement uses TRBV28 and TRBJ1-1; 9 bases are a match to TRBD1. There are 14 residues in the CDR3. V shed 6 bases and J 5 bases; nucleotides not matched to a gene: 7. The V gene's germline CDR1 is MDHEN and CDR2 SYDVKM. CDR3 region: CASRLQGAMTEAFF. CDR3 sequence (DNA): TGTGCCAGCAGGTTACAGGGGGCGATGACTGAAGCTTTCTTT. The full variable domain, in which reference TRBV28 and TRBJ1-1 provide the parts outside the CDR3, is DVKVTQSSRYLVKRTGEKVFLECVQDMDHENMFWYRQDPGLGLRLIYFSYDVKMKEKGDIPEGYSVSREKKERFSLILESASTNQTSMYLCASRLQGAMTEAFFGQGTRLTVV.

Ten or more counts support this clonotype. The chain carries TRBV20-1 and TRBJ2-5; TRBD1 might be the D (6 bases). The CDR3 is 11 amino acids. V lost 6 bases and J 3 bases, leaving 8 bases between the germline ends. Germline V gene sequence: CDR1 DFQATT, CDR2 SNEGSKA (reference sequence). The DNA of the CDR3 is TGCAGTGCAAACAGGGAAGAGACCCAGTACTTC. It translates to CSANREETQYF.

This clonotype has ten or more counts. This sequence joins TRBV9 and TRBJ2-2; TRBD2 might be the D (5 bases). Germline V gene sequence: CDR1 SGDLS, CDR2 YYNGEE. Trimming took 1 base from V and 0 from J, leaving 10 bases between them. The CDR3 spans 16 residues. CDR3 nucleotides: TGTGCCAGCAGCGTATTCCAGCGGACGAACACCGGGGAGCTGTTTTTT. This gives the protein CASSVFQRTNTGELFF.

This clonotype was detected a few times. V gene TRBV9 combines with J gene TRBJ2-7, with D possibly matching TRBD2 (6 bases). The V end was cut by 0 bases, the J end by 2 bases, with 12 bases between. The CDR3 has 15 residues. Germline V lookup: CDR1 SGDLS, CDR2 YYNGEE. CDR3 DNA sequence: TGTGCCAGCAGCGTAGGGTCGGGAGTACCCTACGAGCAGTACTTC. Translated: CASSVGSGVPYEQYF.

The chain joins TRBV7-9 to TRBJ2-2; TRBD1 is a possible D gene (6 bases). CDR3 size: 16 residues. Germline V gene sequence: CDR1 SEHNR, CDR2 FQNEAQ (reference sequence). V was clipped by 8 bases and J by 3 bases, with 19 bases between them. In DNA, the CDR3 is TGTGCCAGCCCCTTTGTTGGGGGCGTGGACACCGGGGAGCTGTTTTTT. Residues: CASPFVGGVDTGELFF.

The J gene is TRBJ1-2, the V gene TRBV20-1, with D possibly being TRBD1 (6 bases). Per germline, CDR1 DFQATT and CDR2 SNEGSKA (reference sequence). V was cut by 1 base and J by 2 bases, with 11 bases left in between. CDR3 length: 14 residues. CDR3 sequence reads: CSARGQVENYGYTF. CDR3 nucleotides: TGCAGTGCTAGAGGACAGGTTGAAAACTATGGCTACACCTTC.

This clonotype occurred a few times. The rearrangement uses TRBV18 and TRBJ1-3, with no clear D. Trimming took off 1 base at V and 0 bases at J, with 13 bases between the two ends. Germline V gene data show CDR1 as KGHSH and CDR2 as LQKENI. CDR3 length: 17 amino acids. The CDR3: CASSPRPHLSSGNTIYF. CDR3 sequence (DNA): TGTGCCAGCTCACCACGCCCCCATCTTTCCTCTGGAAACACCATATATTTT.

This clonotype was seen only a few times. The chain combines TRBV5-1 with TRBJ2-7; no firm D call. CDR1 is SGHRS and CDR2 is YFSETQ in the germline V gene. CDR3 size: 14 residues. Trimming left V 0 bases short and J 3 bases short, with 10 bases between. The CDR3, as DNA: TGCGCCAGCAGCTTGGTGATAGGGTTCTACGAGCAGTACTTC. Translating it yields CASSLVIGFYEQYF.

This clonotype was observed a few times. CDR3 residues: CASSLENRQGEAFF. CDR3 coding DNA: TGTGCCAGCAGCTTAGAGAATAGACAGGGAGAAGCTTTCTTT. The chain carries TRBV7-9 and TRBJ1-1; 7 bases match TRBD1. V was pared by 1 base and J by 8 bases, with 7 bases of the junction left unmatched. Germline CDR1 and CDR2: SEHNR and FQNEAQ (reference sequence). This CDR3 has 14 amino acids.

Only a few counts were recorded for this clonotype. CDR3 region: CASSLGQRGAQYF. The CDR3 DNA reads as TGCGCCAGCAGCTTGGGTCAGCGGGGGGCCCAGTACTTC. The gene calls are TRBV5-1 and TRBJ2-5; TRBD2 matches 9 bases. The CDR3 contains 13 residues. Germline CDR1 is SGHRS and CDR2 is YFSETQ. Germline trimming cut 0 bases from V and 9 bases from J; bases unmatched to any gene: 3.

This clonotype was recorded only once. The chain is built from TRBV5-1 and TRBJ2-7; 9 nucleotides align to TRBD2. Trimming removed 0 bases from V and 6 bases from J; junction bases left unmatched: 25. The CDR3 is 21 amino acids. Germline V lookup: CDR1 SGHRS, CDR2 YFSETQ. The CDR3 region is CASSLGLGGLAPLSGRREQYF. DNA of the CDR3: TGCGCCAGCAGCTTGGGTTTAGGGGGACTGGCCCCCCTCAGCGGGAGGCGCGAGCAGTACTTC.

This clonotype came up a few times. The rearrangement links TRBV12-3 or TRBV12-4 to TRBJ1-5; D may be TRBD1 (6 bases). This CDR3 contains 14 residues. V was shortened by 1 base and J by 13 bases, with 17 bases between the two germline ends. Written as DNA, the CDR3 is TGTGCCAGCAGTTTAGGAGGGGGGACCTTAAAGCAGCATTTT. Translating gives CASSLGGGTLKQHF.

The chain uses TRBV27 and TRBJ2-3; TRBD2 matches at 11 bases. Per the germline V gene, CDR1 is MNHEY and CDR2 is SMNVEV (reference sequence). V trimming: 2 bases; J trimming: 4 bases; junction bases outside the gene matches: 2. The CDR3 consists of 15 residues. The CDR3 region has the DNA TGTGCCAGCAGTTTAATAGCGGGAGGGGCAGATACGCAGTATTTT. Protein sequence: CASSLIAGGADTQYF.

The gene calls are TRBV5-5 and TRBJ2-5, with 7 bases identical to TRBD1. The CDR3 sequence is 14 residues long. CDR1 is SGHKS, CDR2 YYEKEE, per germline (reference sequence). Trimming cost V 4 bases and J 1 base; bases outside gene matches: 4. The CDR3 region is CASSDGTVQETQYF. CDR3 nucleotides: TGTGCCAGCAGCGACGGGACAGTCCAAGAGACCCAGTACTTC.

This clonotype was detected a few times. The rearrangement uses TRBV5-1 and TRBJ2-7; no clear D. With 3 bases removed from V and 0 bases from J, the gap between germline ends came to 10 bases. Germline assignment: CDR1 SGHRS and CDR2 YFSETQ. The CDR3 spans 14 residues. CDR3 sequence reads: CASSSGASSYEQYF. In DNA, the CDR3 is TGCGCCAGCAGCTCCGGAGCGAGCTCCTACGAGCAGTACTTC.

The rearrangement uses TRBV18 and TRBJ2-2; 12 nucleotides agree with TRBD1. The germline gives CDR1 KGHSH, CDR2 LQKENI. This CDR3 has 16 residues. With 4 bases clipped from V and 5 bases from J, the junction kept 5 bases outside the gene matches. CDR3 DNA sequence: TGTGCCAGCTCACTACCGGGACAGGGGGCGACCGGGGAGCTGTTTTTT. Encoded protein: CASSLPGQGATGELFF.

This clonotype was counted a few times. This sequence joins TRBV3-1 and TRBJ2-5, with unresolved D. CDR3 length equals 15 residues. Germline CDR1 LGHDT, CDR2 YNNKEL (reference sequence). Trimming cost V 0 bases and J 4 bases, with 12 bases left between them. In nucleotides, the CDR3 is TGTGCCAGCAGCCAAGAACGAAGGTATGGAGAGACCCAGTACTTC. It encodes CASSQERRYGETQYF.

The chain couples TRBV4-1 to TRBJ2-3; possible D gene TRBD1, 6 bases. Germline V gene data show CDR1 as MGHRA and CDR2 as YSYEKL. V gave up 4 bases and J gave up 0 bases, with 23 bases separating them. The CDR3 totals 19 residues. In DNA form, the CDR3 reads TGCGCCAGCAGCCCACAGGGTCGAGGGGCGAGGGGAAGCACAGATACGCAGTATTTT. It yields the protein CASSPQGRGARGSTDTQYF.

This clonotype was seen more than once but under ten times. The rearrangement uses TRBV7-8 and TRBJ2-6, with D unclear. Germline V CDR1 and CDR2: SGHVS, FQNEAQ. CDR3 length: 15 amino acids. V lost 0 bases, J lost 1 base, and 4 bases lay in between. For the CDR3, the DNA is TGTGCCAGCAGCTTAGCCTGGTCTGGGGCCAACGTCCTGACTTTC. The encoded protein is CASSLAWSGANVLTF.

This clonotype turned up a few times. The rearrangement joins TRBV5-1 to TRBJ2-1; 11 bases agree with TRBD1. Trimming removed 4 bases from V and 7 bases from J; junction bases left unmatched: 22. Germline CDR1 is SGHRS and CDR2 is YFSETQ. CDR3 length equals 20 residues. The CDR3 here is CASSLRTGGVLLASINEQFF. DNA of the CDR3: TGCGCCAGCAGCCTGAGGACAGGGGGCGTCCTACTAGCCTCGATAAATGAGCAGTTCTTC.

The chain recombines TRBV30 with TRBJ2-1; TRBD2 agrees at 11 bases. Germline V lookup: CDR1 GTSNPN, CDR2 SVGIG (reference sequence). Trimming took 1 base from V and 8 from J; bases not matched to a gene: 10. This CDR3 has 16 amino acids. In DNA, the CDR3 is TGTGCCTGGAGTGCCTTAGCGGGAGGGCCCTTCGATGAGCAGTTCTTC. It translates to CAWSALAGGPFDEQFF. Complete variable domain (other parts from reference TRBV30 and TRBJ2-1): SQTIHQWPATLVQPVGSPLSLECTVEGTSNPNLYWYRQAAGRGLQLLFYSVGIGQISSEVPQNLSASRPQDRQFILSSKKLLLSDSGFYLCAWSALAGGPFDEQFFGPGTRLTVL.

The gene calls are TRBV5-1 and TRBJ2-1; the D gene is possibly TRBD2 (6 bases). This CDR3 spans 15 amino acids. Germline V lookup: CDR1 SGHRS, CDR2 YFSETQ. Trimming removed 0 bases at V and 3 bases at J, with 10 bases between. The CDR3 sequence: CASSLVRGNYNEQFF. CDR3 DNA: TGCGCCAGCAGCTTGGTCCGCGGGAACTACAATGAGCAGTTCTTC.

The rearrangement joins TRBV9 to TRBJ2-2; TRBD2 matches at 12 bases. Unmatched junction bases numbered 1, after V lost 0 bases and J lost 4 bases. Per the germline V gene, CDR1 is SGDLS and CDR2 is YYNGEE. The CDR3 loop spans 16 amino acids. The CDR3 region has the DNA TGTGCCAGCAGCGTAGAGGGACTAGCGGGCACCGGGGAGCTGTTTTTT. Translation: CASSVEGLAGTGELFF.